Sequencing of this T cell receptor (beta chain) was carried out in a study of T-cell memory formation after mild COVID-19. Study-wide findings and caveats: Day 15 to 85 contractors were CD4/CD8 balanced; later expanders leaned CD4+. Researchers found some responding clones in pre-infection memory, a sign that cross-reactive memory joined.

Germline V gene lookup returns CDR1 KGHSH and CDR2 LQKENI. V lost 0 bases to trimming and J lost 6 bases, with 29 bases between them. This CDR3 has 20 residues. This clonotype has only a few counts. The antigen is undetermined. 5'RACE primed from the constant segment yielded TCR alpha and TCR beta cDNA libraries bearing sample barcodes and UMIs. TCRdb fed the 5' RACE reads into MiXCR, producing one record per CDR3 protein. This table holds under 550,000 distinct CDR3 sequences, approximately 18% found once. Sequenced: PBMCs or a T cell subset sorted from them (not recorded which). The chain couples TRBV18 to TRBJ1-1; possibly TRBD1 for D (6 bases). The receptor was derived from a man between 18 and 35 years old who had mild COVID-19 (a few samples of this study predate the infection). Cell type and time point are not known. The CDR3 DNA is TGTGCCAGCTCACCACCGAATTTTATGGTTGTCAGGGTTGGGGGGCCTGAAGCTTTCTTT. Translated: CASSPPNFMVVRVGGPEAFF.